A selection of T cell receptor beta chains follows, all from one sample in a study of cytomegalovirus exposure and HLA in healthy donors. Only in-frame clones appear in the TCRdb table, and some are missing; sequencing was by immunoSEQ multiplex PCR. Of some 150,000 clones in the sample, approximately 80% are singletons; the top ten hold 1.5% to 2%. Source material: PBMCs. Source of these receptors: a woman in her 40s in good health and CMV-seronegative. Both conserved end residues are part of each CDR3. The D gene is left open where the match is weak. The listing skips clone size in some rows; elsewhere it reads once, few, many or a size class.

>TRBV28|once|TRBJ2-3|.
CASSSTGRTDTQYF
TGTGCCAGCAGCTCTACAGGTCGCACAGATACGCAGTATTTT
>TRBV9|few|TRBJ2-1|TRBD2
CASSVGLAGGYNEQFF
TGTGCCAGCAGCGTAGGGCTAGCGGGAGGGTACAATGAGCAGTTCTTC
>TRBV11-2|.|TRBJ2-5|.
CASSLVRESGETQYF
TGTGCCAGCAGCTTAGTACGGGAGTCAGGCGAGACCCAGTACTTC
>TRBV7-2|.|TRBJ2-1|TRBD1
CASSQQGSSYNEQFF
TGTGCCAGCAGCCAACAGGGGAGCTCCTACAATGAGCAGTTCTTC
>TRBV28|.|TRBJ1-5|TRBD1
CASSLGTGGIVGQPQHF
TGTGCCAGCAGTTTAGGGACAGGGGGCATAGTAGGGCAGCCCCAGCATTTT
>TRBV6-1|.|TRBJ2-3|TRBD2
CASSAVGGADTQYF
TGTGCCAGCAGTGCGGTCGGGGGGGCAGATACGCAGTATTTT
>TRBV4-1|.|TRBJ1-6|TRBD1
CASSQEGGPGGAYNSPLHF
TGCGCCAGCAGCCAAGAGGGGGGCCCAGGGGGAGCCTATAATTCACCCCTCCACTTT
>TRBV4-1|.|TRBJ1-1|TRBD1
CASSQAGTGNTEAFF
TGCGCCAGCAGCCAGGCCGGGACAGGTAACACTGAAGCTTTCTTT
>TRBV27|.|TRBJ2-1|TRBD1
CASRSQGVDQFF
TGTGCCAGCAGATCACAGGGGGTGGACCAGTTCTTC
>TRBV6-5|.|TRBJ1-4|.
CASRGGATNEKLFF
TGTGCCAGCAGGGGGGGTGCAACTAATGAAAAACTGTTTTTT
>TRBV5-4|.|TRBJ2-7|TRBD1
CASSSRDSKFYEQYF
TGTGCCAGCAGCAGCCGGGACAGCAAGTTCTACGAGCAGTACTTC
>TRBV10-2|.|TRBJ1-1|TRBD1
CASSRFGTGSTEAFF
TGCGCCAGCAGCCGATTCGGGACAGGGTCCACTGAAGCTTTCTTT
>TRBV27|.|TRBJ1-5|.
CAGSLGTTTSNQPQHF
TGTGCCGGCAGTTTGGGGACAACCACTAGCAATCAGCCCCAGCATTTT
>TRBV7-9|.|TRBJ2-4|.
CASSTGREPKNIQYF
TGTGCCAGCAGCACAGGGAGGGAACCCAAAAACATTCAGTACTTC
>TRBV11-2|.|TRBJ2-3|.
CASSFLQGSMGTDTQYF
TGTGCCAGCAGCTTCTTACAGGGTTCTATGGGCACAGATACGCAGTATTTT
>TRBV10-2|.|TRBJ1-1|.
CASSEWGVNTEAFF
TGCGCCAGCAGTGAGTGGGGGGTGAACACTGAAGCTTTCTTT
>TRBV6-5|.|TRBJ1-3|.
CASSRGGTGGNTIYF
TGTGCCAGCAGTCGTGGAGGGACGGGGGGCAACACCATATATTTT
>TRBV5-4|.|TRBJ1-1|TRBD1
CASSPGTGREAFF
TGTGCCAGCAGCCCGGGGACAGGACGTGAAGCTTTCTTT
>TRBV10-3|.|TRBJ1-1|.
CAIIGHENTEAFF
TGTGCCATCATTGGGCACGAAAACACTGAAGCTTTCTTT
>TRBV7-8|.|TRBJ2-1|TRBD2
CASSLAPRGSNEQFF
TGTGCCAGCAGCTTAGCCCCGCGCGGGAGCAATGAGCAGTTCTTC
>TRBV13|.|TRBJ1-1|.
CASSSKGEGNTEAFF
TGTGCCAGCAGCAGTAAGGGAGAGGGGAACACTGAAGCTTTCTTT
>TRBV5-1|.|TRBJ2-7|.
CASSLGTGRIYEQYF
TGCGCCAGCAGCTTGGGCACCGGGAGAATCTACGAGCAGTACTTC